This TCR beta chain was observed in a study of T cell responses to AZD1222 COVID-19 vaccine. This clone appeared once. TCRdb's copy holds only in-frame clones and misses some; the assay was immunoSEQ multiplex PCR. The table includes some 140,000 clones, 93% detected once. The clonotype comes from an adult in good health. The specimen was peripheral blood, collected on day 0 of AZD1222 vaccination.

CDR3 bases: TGTGCCAGCAGTCATGACAGGGGAAATGGCTACACCTTC. It translates to CASSHDRGNGYTF. V usage is TRBV2 and J usage is TRBJ1-2; 8 bases map to TRBD1. J lost 6 bases, V lost 5 bases, and 5 bases had no gene match. This CDR3 region has 13 residues. Germline V gene lookup returns CDR1 SNHLY and CDR2 FYNNEI.